Below are 26 T cell receptor beta chains sequenced from a single sample in a study of shared clonotypes between healthy human individuals. Sequencing used immunoSEQ multiplex PCR; TCRdb keeps in-frame clones, though not all of them. The sample shows over a million clones, 78% of them seen only once. Sequencing was carried out using memory CD4+ T cells from PBMCs. Subset defined: CD45RA-negative fraction. The receptors originated from a man aged 18 to 30 in good health. Some clones in this sample may be carry-over from other donors' samples.

The J gene is TRBJ1-1, the V gene TRBV28; 7 bases match TRBD1. The V segment lost 5 bases and the J segment 6 bases; nucleotides outside the gene matches: 12. The CDR3 loop spans 15 amino acids. In germline, CDR1 is MDHEN, CDR2 SYDVKM. CDR3 sequence reads: CASSPSDRESAEAFF. The DNA for the CDR3 is TGTGCCAGCAGTCCGTCTGACAGGGAATCAGCTGAAGCTTTCTTT.

As for this clone: Other nucleotide sequences from this sample produce the same CDR3. This rearrangement joins TRBV5-1 to TRBJ2-2; D is unresolved. The CDR3 contains 17 residues. From germline, CDR1 is SGHRS and CDR2 YFSETQ. Deletions cut 4 bases from V and 2 bases from J, with 18 bases between. The CDR3 sequence is CASSLNPDRKNTGELFF. CDR3 DNA sequence: TGCGCCAGCAGCCTGAATCCGGATAGAAAAAACACCGGGGAGCTGTTTTTT.

This chain connects TRBV9 to TRBJ2-5; tentative D call: TRBD1 (7 bases). The V and J ends lost 0 bases and 4 bases respectively, with 16 bases between them. The CDR3 totals 16 residues. Germline CDR1 reads SGDLS; CDR2 reads YYNGEE. This CDR3 reads CASSVARRGEGETQYF. DNA for the CDR3: TGTGCCAGCAGCGTAGCTCGCAGGGGGGAAGGAGAGACCCAGTACTTC.

The chain's CDR3 is CASSPAVGASGNEQFF. CDR3 in DNA: TGTGCCAGCTCTCCAGCTGTGGGGGCTAGCGGGAATGAGCAGTTCTTC. The chain joins TRBV18 to TRBJ2-1; TRBD2 agrees at 8 bases. V lost 6 bases to trimming and J lost 7 bases; unmatched junction nucleotides: 14. Germline V CDR1 and CDR2: KGHSH, LQKENI. This CDR3 contains 16 residues.

This sequence joins TRBV14 and TRBJ1-2; D unclear. The length of the CDR3 is 14 residues. V was shortened by 1 base and J by 7 bases, with 13 bases between the two germline ends. The V gene's germline CDR1 is SGHDN and CDR2 FVKESK. In nucleotides, the CDR3 is TGTGCCAGCAGCCAAGTTAGTTCCCGTACTGGCTACACCTTC. This gives the protein CASSQVSSRTGYTF. The variable domain in full, with the rest retrieved from reference TRBV14 and TRBJ1-2, is EAGVTQFPSHSVIEKGQTVTLRCDPISGHDNLYWYRRVMGKEIKFLLHFVKESKQDESGMPNNRFLAERTGGTYSTLKVQPAELEDSGVYFCASSQVSSRTGYTFGSGTRLTVV.

This chain connects TRBV28 to TRBJ1-5; D not certain. CDR3 length: 14 amino acids. The germline V gene encodes CDR1 MDHEN and CDR2 SYDVKM. V shed 6 bases and J shed 6 bases, with 15 bases lying between them. The CDR3, as DNA: TGTGCCAGCAGCCTTCCAGGTCGAGGTCAGCCCCAGCATTTT. Translated, it gives CASSLPGRGQPQHF.

This clone was found a few times. The rearrangement joins TRBV20-1 to TRBJ2-5; the D is unclear. The J call may be in error: the DNA end matches TRBJ2-7 better. This CDR3 has 11 amino acids. CDR1 is DFQATT and CDR2 is SNEGSKA in the germline V gene (reference sequence). Written as DNA, the CDR3 is TGCAGTGCTAGTGGGTTTCTCGAGCAGTACTTC. Protein product: CSASGFLEQYF.

The chain carries TRBV4-2 and TRBJ2-4; D gene ambiguous. This CDR3 contains 16 residues. Trimming removed 7 bases from V and 2 bases from J, with 18 bases in between. CDR1 is LGHNA, CDR2 YNFKEQ, per germline. CDR3 DNA: TGTGCCAGCACCGTGGACCCGGCCGTTACCAAAAACATTCAGTACTTC. Its translation is CASTVDPAVTKNIQYF.

This clone was seen a few times. The chain uses TRBV19 and TRBJ1-3; tentative D call: TRBD1 (5 bases). Germline loops: CDR1 LNHDA, CDR2 SQIVND (reference sequence). The CDR3 consists of 12 residues. V was cut by 7 bases and J by 4 bases, with 8 bases left in between. In DNA, the CDR3 is TGTGCCAGTAACCCAGGGGGAAACACCATATATTTT. Translating gives CASNPGGNTIYF.

This chain joins TRBV15 and TRBJ1-1; TRBD1 agrees at 8 bases. In germline, CDR1 is LNHNV, CDR2 YYDKDF (reference sequence). This CDR3 is 15 amino acids long. V lost 4 bases and J lost 8; bases outside the gene matches: 12. The CDR3 DNA sequence: TGTGCCACCAGCACCAATTACCGGACAGGGTCGGAAGCTTTCTTT. Protein sequence: CATSTNYRTGSEAFF.

Here the CDR3 reads CASGGQGGFWYGYTF. In nucleotides, the CDR3 is TGTGCCAGCGGCGGACAGGGGGGATTCTGGTATGGCTACACCTTC. The gene calls are TRBV28 and TRBJ1-2, with 10 positions matching TRBD1. CDR3 length equals 15 residues. Germline CDR1 MDHEN, CDR2 SYDVKM. Germline trimming cut 8 bases from V and 5 bases from J; bases unmatched to any gene: 11.

For the CDR3, the DNA is TGTGCCAGCAGCTCGAGGGGTCCCTCCTACGAGCAGTACTTC. This gives the protein CASSSRGPSYEQYF. This rearrangement joins TRBV7-9 to TRBJ2-7; D may correspond to TRBD1 or TRBD2 (5 bases each). Trimming removed 4 bases from V and 0 bases from J, with 10 bases in between. CDR3 size: 14 residues. Germline V gene sequence: CDR1 SEHNR, CDR2 FQNEAQ (reference sequence). Using reference TRBV7-9 and TRBJ2-7 for the parts outside the CDR3, the full variable domain is DTGVSQNPRHKITKRGQNVTFRCDPISEHNRLYWYRQTLGQGPEFLTYFQNEAQLEKSRLLSDRFSAERPKGSFSTLEIQRTEQGDSAMYLCASSSRGPSYEQYFGPGTRLTVT.

This clone was counted once. This rearrangement joins TRBV4-1 to TRBJ2-2; D not resolved. V shed 2 bases and J shed 5 bases, with 9 bases lying between them. This CDR3 is built from 14 residues. Germline-derived CDR1 and CDR2 are MGHRA and YSYEKL. Written as DNA, the CDR3 is TGCGCCAGCAGCCAACAGAGGCCTACCGGGGAGCTGTTTTTT. It is translated as CASSQQRPTGELFF.

The rearrangement uses TRBV6-5 and TRBJ1-5; 7 bases line up with TRBD1. The V and J ends lost 4 bases and 2 bases, in that order; junction bases with no gene match: 8. There are 16 residues in the CDR3. From germline, CDR1 is MNHEY and CDR2 SVGAGI. For the CDR3, the DNA is TGTGCCAGCAGTTTACGAGGGGGCGATGGCAATCAGCCCCAGCATTTT. This codes for CASSLRGGDGNQPQHF.

This clone was picked up a small number of times. The V call is TRBV5-4, the J call TRBJ2-3; 7 bases match TRBD2. CDR1 is SGHNT, CDR2 YYREEE, per germline (reference sequence). This CDR3 has 15 residues. Trimming at V came to 1 base and at J to 4 bases, leaving 6 bases not matched to a gene. The DNA of the CDR3 is TGTGCCAGCAGCTTGAGAAGCGGGAAATCAGATACGCAGTATTTT. This gives the protein CASSLRSGKSDTQYF. Full variable domain (rest looked up from reference TRBV5-4 and TRBJ2-3): ETGVTQSPTHLIKTRGQQVTLRCSSQSGHNTVSWYQQALGQGPQFIFQYYREEENGRGNFPPRFSGLQFPNYSSELNVNALELDDSALYLCASSLRSGKSDTQYFGPGTRLTVL.

The chain joins TRBV28 to TRBJ1-1; no clear D gene. The germline gives CDR1 MDHEN, CDR2 SYDVKM. Trimming cost V 4 bases and J 1 base, with 16 bases left between them. This CDR3 has 16 residues. The DNA of the CDR3 is TGTGCCAGCAGTTGGTCCCTCGGACGGACGAACACTGAAGCTTTCTTT. It translates to CASSWSLGRTNTEAFF.

The V gene is TRBV28, the J gene TRBJ2-2; 11 bases fit TRBD2. Looked up from germline, CDR1 is MDHEN and CDR2 is SYDVKM. The V gene end was trimmed by 3 bases and the J gene end by 10 bases; junction bases not matched to a gene: 7. CDR3 length: 15 amino acids. The CDR3 is CASSLGLAEYPELFF. The CDR3 nucleotides are TGTGCCAGCAGTTTGGGACTAGCGGAATACCCGGAGCTGTTTTTT.

The V and J genes are TRBV27 and TRBJ1-2; 9 bases align to TRBD1. Germline CDR1 reads MNHEY; CDR2 reads SMNVEV (reference sequence). The CDR3 runs 16 residues. The V and J ends lost 2 bases and 13 bases, in that order; junction bases with no gene match: 17. Here the CDR3 DNA reads TGTGCCAGCAGTTTAGGTGAGAACAGGGGGCCCAGGGGCGGCACCTTC. Its protein product is CASSLGENRGPRGGTF.

This clone occurred once. The V gene is TRBV28, the J gene TRBJ2-3; TRBD2 is a possible D gene (5 bases). The V gene's germline CDR1 is MDHEN and CDR2 SYDVKM. The CDR3 has 14 amino acids. V gave up 4 bases and J gave up 5 bases, with 13 bases separating them. The CDR3 coding sequence is TGTGCCAGCAGTTCCCCCGGACTCGGAGATACGCAGTATTTT. It specifies CASSSPGLGDTQYF.

V usage is TRBV5-1 and J usage is TRBJ1-1; 9 bases are a match to TRBD1. Germline CDR1 and CDR2: SGHRS and YFSETQ. The length of the CDR3 is 16 residues. Unmatched junction bases numbered 8, after V lost 4 bases and J lost 1 base. The CDR3: CASSLGQGLKNTEAFF. CDR3 sequence (DNA): TGCGCCAGCAGCCTGGGACAGGGACTTAAGAACACTGAAGCTTTCTTT.

Turning to this clone: In the same sample, other DNA sequences code for this CDR3. The CDR3 DNA reads TGTGCCAGCAGCTTAACGCCAGGGAACACTGAAGCTTTCTTT. The encoded protein is CASSLTPGNTEAFF. The chain carries TRBV7-3 and TRBJ1-1; D is unclear. From germline, CDR1 is SGHTA and CDR2 FQGTGA. The CDR3 consists of 14 residues. V shed 0 bases and J shed 1 base, with 6 bases lying between them.

Comments on this clone: A read error may be the cause here, since a much bigger clone is one base away. The chain carries TRBV28 and TRBJ2-3; the D is unclear. This CDR3 has 12 residues. Germline lookup yields CDR1 MDHEN and CDR2 SYDVKM. V lost 6 bases, J lost 0 bases, and 4 bases lay in between. In DNA form, the CDR3 reads TGTGCCAGCAGCATTAGCACAGATACGCAGTATTTT. Protein sequence: CASSISTDTQYF.

V gene TRBV2 combines with J gene TRBJ2-2, with 7 bases identical to TRBD1. Germline lookup yields CDR1 SNHLY and CDR2 FYNNEI. The trim removed 5 bases at V and 0 bases at J, leaving 3 bases unmatched. This CDR3 is built from 15 residues. CDR3 DNA: TGTGCCAGCAGTAAGGGACAGACGAACACCGGGGAGCTGTTTTTT. Its protein product is CASSKGQTNTGELFF.

This clone is a singleton in its sample. V is TRBV5-1 and J is TRBJ2-5, with TRBD1 matching 7 bases. The V gene's germline CDR1 is SGHRS and CDR2 YFSETQ. Unmatched junction bases numbered 8, after V lost 4 bases and J lost 8 bases. This CDR3 is built from 13 residues. In DNA, the CDR3 is TGCGCCAGCAGCCCTAACTCAGGGGGAACCCAGTACTTC. Protein: CASSPNSGGTQYF.

This rearrangement joins TRBV10-3 to TRBJ2-7; 7 positions agree with TRBD2. Per germline, CDR1 ENHRY and CDR2 SYGVKD. The CDR3 runs 13 residues. The J segment lost 5 bases and the V segment lost 10 bases, leaving 11 bases of the junction unmatched. DNA of the CDR3: TGTGCCACCACCGGATCCGGGACTAACGAGCAGTACTTC. Its translation: CATTGSGTNEQYF.

J is TRBJ1-5 and V is TRBV28, with 10 bases that match TRBD1. Losses at the gene ends were 7 bases for V and 0 bases for J; bases not matched to a gene: 12. Germline lookup yields CDR1 MDHEN and CDR2 SYDVKM. This CDR3 comprises 18 residues. The CDR3 sequence is CASISLRDRGVSNQPQHF. The DNA for the CDR3 is TGTGCCAGCATCTCCCTCCGGGACAGGGGTGTTAGCAATCAGCCCCAGCATTTT.